This TCR beta chain was captured in a study of T cells in Graves' hyperthyroidism and ophthalmopathy. Study-level findings and limits: Most expanded thyroid clonotypes above 0.001 recurred in blood. The model anticipated ophthalmopathy a median approximately 6.6 months pre-onset. Stable hyperthyroidism was separated from ophthalmopathy by a model based on 13 V-J features.

Exclusion of a patient resulted from uncontrolled infection, other autoimmune disease, pregnancy or lactation. This clonotype appeared many times. What it recognizes is unknown. The TCR beta CDR3 regions underwent amplification using RNA transcripts as the source. HTBI primers were the set used in a first-round RT-PCR of the TCR CDR3. Each CDR3 protein gets one entry after TCRdb re-called the multiplex PCR reads with MiXCR. The sample records a few hundred thousand distinct CDR3 sequences, 11% to 15% being singletons. Sequencing was performed on blood. The source of this sequence is a woman aged 25-40 years with Graves' hyperthyroidism that later progressed to Graves' ophthalmopathy.

The CDR3 spells CASSLSGTANTGELFF. The CDR3 nucleotides read TGCGCCAGCAGCTTGTCCGGGACAGCGAACACCGGGGAGCTGTTTTTT. The genes are TRBV5-1 and TRBJ2-2, with 7 nucleotides matching TRBD1. This CDR3 has 16 amino acids. CDR1 and CDR2 (germline): SGHRS, YFSETQ. The ends lost 1 base at V and 0 bases at J; junction bases unmatched: 3. Supplemented by reference TRBV5-1 and TRBJ2-2, the full variable domain reads KAGVTQTPRYLIKTRGQQVTLSCSPISGHRSVSWYQQTPGQGLQFLFEYFSETQRNKGNFPGRFSGRQFSNSRSEMNVSTLELGDSALYLCASSLSGTANTGELFFGEGSRLTVL.